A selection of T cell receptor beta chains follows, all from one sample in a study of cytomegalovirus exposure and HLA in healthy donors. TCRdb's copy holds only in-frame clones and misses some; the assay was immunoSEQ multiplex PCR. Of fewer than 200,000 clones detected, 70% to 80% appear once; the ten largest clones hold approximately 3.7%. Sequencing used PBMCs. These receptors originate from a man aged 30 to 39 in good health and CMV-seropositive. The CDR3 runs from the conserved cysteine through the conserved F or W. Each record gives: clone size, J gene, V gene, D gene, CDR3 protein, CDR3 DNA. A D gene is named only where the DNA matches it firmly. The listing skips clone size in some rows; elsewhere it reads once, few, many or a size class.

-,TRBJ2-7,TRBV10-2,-,CASSDWGGSSYEQYF,TGCGCCAGCAGTGATTGGGGCGGAAGCTCCTACGAGCAGTACTTC
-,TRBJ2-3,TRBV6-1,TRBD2,CASSEVVAGGADTQYF,TGTGCCAGCAGTGAAGTGGTGGCGGGGGGGGCAGATACGCAGTATTTT
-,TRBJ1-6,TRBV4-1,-,CASSQGAERNSPLHF,TGCGCCAGCAGCCAAGGTGCAGAACGTAATTCACCCCTCCACTTT
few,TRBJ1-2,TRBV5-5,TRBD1,CASSLLTGILGYTF,TGTGCCAGCAGCTTGCTGACAGGGATCTTGGGCTACACCTTC
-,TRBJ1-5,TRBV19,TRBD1,CASSIGQGSYGQPQHF,TGTGCCAGTAGTATCGGACAGGGGAGTTACGGGCAGCCCCAGCATTTT
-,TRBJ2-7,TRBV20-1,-,CSARGGNEQYF,TGCAGTGCTAGAGGCGGTAACGAGCAGTACTTC
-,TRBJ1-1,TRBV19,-,CASSPRGGPEAFF,TGTGCCAGTAGTCCCCGGGGGGGTCCTGAAGCTTTCTTT
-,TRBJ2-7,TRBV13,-,CASSLNGRISHF,TGTGCCAGCAGCCTTAATGGGCGCATCTCGCACTTC
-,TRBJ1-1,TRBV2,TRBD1,CASSLQGIEAFF,TGTGCCAGCAGTCTACAGGGGATTGAAGCTTTCTTT
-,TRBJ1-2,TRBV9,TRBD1,CASSVGGGGQGRGYGYTF,TGTGCCAGCAGCGTAGGGGGGGGTGGACAGGGACGGGGCTATGGCTACACCTTC
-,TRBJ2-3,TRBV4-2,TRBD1,CASSRVLDRVVSTDTQYF,TGTGCCAGCAGCCGAGTACTCGACAGGGTTGTTAGCACAGATACGCAGTATTTT
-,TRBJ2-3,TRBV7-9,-,CASSFQGTDTQYF,TGTGCCAGCAGCTTCCAGGGGACAGATACGCAGTATTTT
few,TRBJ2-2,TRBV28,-,CASRTGNTGELFF,TGTGCCAGCAGGACAGGGAACACCGGGGAGCTGTTTTTT
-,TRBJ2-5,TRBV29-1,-,CSVRDPQGRETQYF,TGCAGCGTAAGGGACCCGCAGGGGAGAGAGACCCAGTACTTC
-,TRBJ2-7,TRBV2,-,CTSAGTAIRGEQYF,TGTACCAGCGCCGGGACCGCCATCAGGGGCGAGCAGTACTTC
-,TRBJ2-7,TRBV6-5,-,CASSYSSRQTPYEQYF,TGTGCCAGCAGTTACTCCTCGAGACAGACCCCCTACGAGCAGTACTTC
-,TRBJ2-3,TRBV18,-,CASSSQSTDTQYF,TGTGCCAGCTCATCTCAGAGCACAGATACGCAGTATTTT
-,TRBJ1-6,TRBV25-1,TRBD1,CASRHRGTYNSPLHF,TGTGCCAGCAGGCACAGGGGTACCTATAATTCACCCCTCCACTTT
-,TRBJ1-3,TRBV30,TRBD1,CAWNRGRAGNTIYF,TGTGCCTGGAACAGGGGGCGTGCTGGAAACACCATATATTTT
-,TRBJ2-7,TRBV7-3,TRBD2,CASSLRAGRDDEQYF,TGTGCCAGCAGCTTAAGGGCAGGGAGGGACGACGAGCAGTACTTC
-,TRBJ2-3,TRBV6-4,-,CASIAARHPLAPDTQYF,TGTGCCAGCATAGCAGCCCGCCACCCTCTCGCCCCAGATACGCAGTATTTT
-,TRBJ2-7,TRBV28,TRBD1,CASSSSGQGALPMF,TGTGCCAGCAGTTCCTCTGGACAGGGCGCCCTCCCCATGTTC